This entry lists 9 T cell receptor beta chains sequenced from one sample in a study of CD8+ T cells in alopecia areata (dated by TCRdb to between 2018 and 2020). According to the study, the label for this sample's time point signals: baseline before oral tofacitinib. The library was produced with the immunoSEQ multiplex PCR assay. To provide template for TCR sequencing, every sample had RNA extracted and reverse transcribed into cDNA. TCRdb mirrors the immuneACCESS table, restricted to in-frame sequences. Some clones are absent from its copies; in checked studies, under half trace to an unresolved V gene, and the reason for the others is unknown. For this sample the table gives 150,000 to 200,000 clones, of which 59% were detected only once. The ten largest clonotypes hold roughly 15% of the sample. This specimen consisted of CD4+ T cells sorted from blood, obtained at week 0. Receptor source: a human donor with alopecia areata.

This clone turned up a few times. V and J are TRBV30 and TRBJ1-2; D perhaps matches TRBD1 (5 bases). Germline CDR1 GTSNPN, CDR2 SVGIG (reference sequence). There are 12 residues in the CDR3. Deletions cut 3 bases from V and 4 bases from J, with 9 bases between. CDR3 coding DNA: TGTGCCTGGAGCGCAGGGATCTATGGCTACACCTTC. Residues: CAWSAGIYGYTF. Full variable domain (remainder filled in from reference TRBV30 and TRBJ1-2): SQTIHQWPATLVQPVGSPLSLECTVEGTSNPNLYWYRQAAGRGLQLLFYSVGIGQISSEVPQNLSASRPQDRQFILSSKKLLLSDSGFYLCAWSAGIYGYTFGSGTRLTVV.

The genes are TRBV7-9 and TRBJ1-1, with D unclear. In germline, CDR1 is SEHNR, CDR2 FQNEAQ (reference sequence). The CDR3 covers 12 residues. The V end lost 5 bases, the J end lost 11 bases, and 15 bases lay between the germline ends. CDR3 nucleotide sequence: TGTGCCAGCAGCCTACACGGGGAAGTGGCTTTCTTT. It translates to CASSLHGEVAFF.

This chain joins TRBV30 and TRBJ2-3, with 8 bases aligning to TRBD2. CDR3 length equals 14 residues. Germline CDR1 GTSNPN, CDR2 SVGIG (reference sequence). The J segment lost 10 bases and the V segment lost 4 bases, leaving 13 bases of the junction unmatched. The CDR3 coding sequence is TGTGCCTGGAACACTGTAGCGGGACGATCAGCGCAGTATTTT. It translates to CAWNTVAGRSAQYF.

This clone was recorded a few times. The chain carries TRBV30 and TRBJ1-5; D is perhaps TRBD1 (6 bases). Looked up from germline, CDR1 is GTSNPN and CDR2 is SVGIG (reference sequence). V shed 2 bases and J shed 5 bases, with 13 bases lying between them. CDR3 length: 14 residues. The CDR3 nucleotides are TGTGCCTGGAGTCAACAGGGTGTCGATCAGCCCCAGCATTTT. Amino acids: CAWSQQGVDQPQHF.

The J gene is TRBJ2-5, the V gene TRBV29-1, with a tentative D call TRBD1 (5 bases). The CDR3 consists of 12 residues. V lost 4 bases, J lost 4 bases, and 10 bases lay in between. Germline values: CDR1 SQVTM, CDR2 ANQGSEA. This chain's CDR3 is CSVAIRAETQYF. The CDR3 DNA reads TGCAGCGTTGCCATCAGGGCAGAGACCCAGTACTTC. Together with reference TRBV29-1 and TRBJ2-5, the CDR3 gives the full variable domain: SAVISQKPSRDICQRGTSLTIQCQVDSQVTMMFWYRQQPGQSLTLIATANQGSEATYESGFVIDKFPISRPNLTFSTLTVSNMSPEDSSIYLCSVAIRAETQYFGPGTRLLVL.

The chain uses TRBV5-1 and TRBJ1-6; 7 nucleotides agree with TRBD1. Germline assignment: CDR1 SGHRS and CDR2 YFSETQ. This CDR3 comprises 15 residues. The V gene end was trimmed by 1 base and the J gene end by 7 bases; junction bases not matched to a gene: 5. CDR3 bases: TGCGCCAGCAGCTTGTGGGCGACAGGGAATTCACCCCTCCACTTT. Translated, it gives CASSLWATGNSPLHF.

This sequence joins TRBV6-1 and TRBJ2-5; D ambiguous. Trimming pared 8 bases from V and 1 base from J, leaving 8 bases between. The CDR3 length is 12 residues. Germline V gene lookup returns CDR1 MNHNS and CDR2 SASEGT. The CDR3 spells CASRGVQETQYF. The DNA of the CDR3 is TGTGCCAGCCGTGGCGTCCAAGAGACCCAGTACTTC.

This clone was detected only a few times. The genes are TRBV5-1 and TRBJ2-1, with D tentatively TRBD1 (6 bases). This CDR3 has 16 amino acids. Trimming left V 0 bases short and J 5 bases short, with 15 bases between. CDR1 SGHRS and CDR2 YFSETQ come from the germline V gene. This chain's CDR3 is CASSLGTAHSHNEQFF. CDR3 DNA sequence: TGCGCCAGCAGCTTGGGGACAGCTCACAGTCACAATGAGCAGTTCTTC.

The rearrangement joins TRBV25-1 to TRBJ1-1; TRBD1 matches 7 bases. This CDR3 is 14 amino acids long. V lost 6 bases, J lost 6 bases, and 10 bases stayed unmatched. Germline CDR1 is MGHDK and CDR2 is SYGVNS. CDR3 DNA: TGTGCCAGCAGCGAGGTCGGGACAGTCGCTGAAGCTTTCTTT. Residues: CASSEVGTVAEAFF.